This paragraph reports one T cell receptor beta chain. The antigen it recognizes is unknown. A much more abundant neighbour one base away suggests this may be a read error. These data belong to a study of T cells in Graves' hyperthyroidism and ophthalmopathy (dated 2019 in TCRdb). At the level of the whole study: Peripheral blood was collected at initial diagnosis, before any treatment. To identify TCR V-J signatures that set the groups apart, the researchers used a discovery cohort of 100 patients, made up of approximately 43 with Graves' ophthalmopathy and 57 with stable Graves' hyperthyroidism. Whether ophthalmopathy could be predicted prospectively was tested in an independent validation cohort made up of roughly 20 hyperthyroidism patients plus 17 patients who later progressed to ophthalmopathy. The roughly 91 discovery patients were randomly divided into training and test sets at a 7:3 ratio. In addition, the study compared T-cell repertoires in thyroid tissue and in blood from roughly 6 Graves' hyperthyroidism patients. Once sampling was done, hyperthyroidism patients were given methimazole at a starting dose of 30 mg daily, whereas ophthalmopathy patients were given high-dose intravenous methylprednisolone. The paper reports TCR Vbeta CDR3 sequencing of about 140 peripheral blood samples: over 40 ophthalmopathy, 75 to 80 hyperthyroidism and around 17 progressor patients.

The CDR3 spans 13 residues, from the cysteine through the phenylalanine. Only the CDR3 DNA is retained, 39 bases long and in frame from the first base. Looking up the germline V gene yields CDR1 ENHRY and CDR2 SYGVKD. Moderately to severely active disease, a Clinical Activity Score of at least 3, a NOSPECS grade of at least 4, and a duration under 3 months were present in ophthalmopathy patients. Exclusion was applied to patients with uncontrolled infections, other autoimmune diseases, pregnancy or lactation. Diagnoses relied on clinical symptoms, serum thyroxine and TRAb, thyroid ultrasound and orbital computed tomography. PBMCs were separated from under 11 ml of fresh peripheral blood using Ficoll-Paque density gradient centrifugation. Total RNA was extracted using Trizol reagent, and RNA quality was assessed on an Agilent 2100 Bioanalyzer. The TCR beta CDR3 regions were amplified from the RNA transcripts. For the first round of RT-PCR on the TCR CDR3, the HTBI primer set was used together with the Qiagen OneStep RT-PCR kit. The libraries were constructed in a second round of multiplex PCR and then size-selected and purified. Libraries were sequenced paired-end with 100 bp reads on an Illumina HiSeq2000. The authors' pipeline ran thus. SOAPnuke was used to process the raw data, throwing out any read that contained adapters or uncalled bases, had a mean Phred below 15, or lacked an exact constant-primer or identifier match. COPE v1.2.5 was used to merge high-quality paired reads, and clonotypes were defined as unique nucleotide sequences. MiTCR v1.1 was used to align clonotypes to the IMGT TRBV, TRBD and TRBJ reference segments. Analysis was restricted to V-J combinations with a frequency above 0.0001, which covered 98% to 99.2% of repertoires. The TCS score was defined as F50 (clonal expansion) divided by E x V (chaos), with BLOSUM62-based TCRdist calculated between CDR3 peptides within each V-J. Welch's t-statistics and random forest reduced around 520 V-J features to 13, which were used in a naive Bayes classifier (R e1071). TCRdb took the public reads, trimmed them with fastp at Q25, ran MiXCR for clone calling and kept in-frame beta chains. When rows share a CDR3 protein, they turn into one entry using the most common DNA and genes. TCRdb, rather than the study authors, made the V and J calls. Counted in this sample were a few hundred thousand distinct CDR3 sequences; approximately 15% of them appeared once. The ten largest clones take up just over 55% of the sample.

The study at large found these results: A 13 V-J signature model separated ophthalmopathy from stable hyperthyroidism, with approximately 87% sensitivity and roughly 81% specificity in cross-validation and 80%/75% in testing. No statistical method was used to set the sample size in advance, and investigators knew the group allocation. During validation, the model predicted progression to ophthalmopathy a median of approximately 6.5 months ahead of onset, with 60% to 71% sensitivity and 72% to 80% specificity. Blood samples also contained most of the expanded thyroid clonotypes (frequency above 0.001), which suggests that blood repertoires may reflect thyroid immune responses.

The receptor chain draws on TRBV10-3 and TRBJ2-2, with 7 central nucleotides matching TRBD1. The specimen was blood. The sequence was collected from a woman aged 55-69 years with Graves' ophthalmopathy. Read as DNA, the sequence is TGTGCCAGCAGTGGGGACAGCACCGGGAAGCTGTTTTTT. Its translation reads: CASSGDSTGKLFF.